Reported below is one T cell receptor beta chain. Only in-frame clones appear in the TCRdb table, and some are missing; sequencing was by immunoSEQ multiplex PCR. The table records over 250,000 clones, 87% of them present only once. Per germline, CDR1 MNHEY and CDR2 SMNVEV (reference sequence). Trimming removed 3 bases at V and 5 bases at J, with 22 bases between. The CDR3 consists of 17 residues. The data are from a study of blood T cell repertoires in COVID-19. Study summary: Collection of acute and convalescent COVID-19 samples took place in the United States, Italy and Spain.

Enrolled through a virtual design, the participants were between roughly 18 and 100 years of age and came from under 25 US areas. Assignment of participants to cohorts was predicated upon participant-reported clinical history. Specimen: PBMCs or T cells enriched from blood (not recorded which). The V gene is TRBV27, the J gene TRBJ1-2; D might be TRBD1 (6 bases). The sequence was collected from a young woman who had recovered from COVID-19. The CDR3 loop reads CASSFSQRGGGGYGYTF. Here the CDR3 DNA reads TGTGCCAGCAGTTTCTCTCAACGGGGGGGCGGTGGGTATGGCTACACCTTC.